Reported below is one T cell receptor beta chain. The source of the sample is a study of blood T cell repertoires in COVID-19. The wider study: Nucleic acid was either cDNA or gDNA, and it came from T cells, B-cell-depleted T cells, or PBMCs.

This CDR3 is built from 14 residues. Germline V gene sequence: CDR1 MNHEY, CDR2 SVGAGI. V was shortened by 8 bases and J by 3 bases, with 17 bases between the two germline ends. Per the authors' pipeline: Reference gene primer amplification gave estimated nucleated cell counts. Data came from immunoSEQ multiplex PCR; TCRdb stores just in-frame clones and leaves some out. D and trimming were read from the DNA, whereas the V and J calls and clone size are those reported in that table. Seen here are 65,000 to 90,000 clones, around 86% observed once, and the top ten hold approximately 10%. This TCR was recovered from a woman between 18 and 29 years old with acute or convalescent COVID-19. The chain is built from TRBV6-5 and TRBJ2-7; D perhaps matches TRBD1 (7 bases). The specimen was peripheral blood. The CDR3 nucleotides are TGTGCCAGCGGCTTAGACAGGGAGGTCTACGAGCAGTACTTC. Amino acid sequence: CASGLDREVYEQYF.